This record covers a single TCR beta chain. What it binds is not known. This CDR3 has 15 amino acids. Germline V lookup: CDR1 SGHRS, CDR2 YFSETQ. Trimming shortened V by 0 bases and J by 9 bases, and 18 bases separated the two germline ends. The source of the sample is a study of beta chain features in type 1 diabetes. What was sequenced were expressed TCRB transcripts, since all of the isolated RNA had been reverse transcribed. The assay was immunoSEQ multiplex PCR, and TCRdb's table has in-frame clones only and misses some. The sample consists of a few hundred thousand clones, under 20% of them appearing once. Overall study results and limits: A moderate, significant TCRB CDR3 shortening appeared in type 1 diabetes across four CD4+ subsets. Insertions were fewer and deletions more numerous at VDJ junctions in type 1 diabetes patients.

CD45RO/CCR7/CD25/CD127/CD95/CD27 separated CD4+ naive, central memory, regulatory and stem cell-like memory cells by sorting. Sequencing was performed on naive CD4+ T cells from blood. The rearrangement links TRBV5-1 to TRBJ2-5; D might be TRBD1 or TRBD2, each matching 5 bases. This receptor was identified in a man aged 25-45 years with type 1 diabetes. For the CDR3, the DNA is TGCGCCAGCAGCTTGGGGGACGGAAGCAACGGGGCCCAGTACTTC. Protein product: CASSLGDGSNGAQYF. The variable domain in full, with the rest retrieved from reference TRBV5-1 and TRBJ2-5, is KAGVTQTPRYLIKTRGQQVTLSCSPISGHRSVSWYQQTPGQGLQFLFEYFSETQRNKGNFPGRFSGRQFSNSRSEMNVSTLELGDSALYLCASSLGDGSNGAQYFGPGTRLLVL.